This T cell receptor beta chain stems from a study of T-cell memory formation after mild COVID-19. Study observations and caveats: Confirmation of SARS-CoV-2 specificity was lacking for second-wave clones peaking day 37. Clones that shrank (day 15 to 85) were balanced CD4/CD8, whereas later expanders leaned CD4+.

A remark on this clonotype: Its cognate antigen is unknown.

Using its own MiXCR run on the 5' RACE reads, TCRdb lists one record per CDR3 protein. The table shows around 320,000 distinct CDR3 sequences, with around 27% occurring only once. This receptor was obtained from an adult woman who had mild COVID-19 (a few samples of this study predate the infection). Cell type and time point are not known. Sequencing used PBMCs or a T cell subset sorted from them (not recorded which).

CDR3 amino acids: CATQGGVNYEQYF. DNA of the CDR3: TGTGCCACACAGGGAGGTGTCAACTACGAGCAGTACTTC. The V gene is TRBV2, the J gene TRBJ2-7, with D perhaps assigned TRBD1 or TRBD2 (6 bases each). V was trimmed by 10 bases and J by 3 bases, leaving 16 bases between them. The CDR3 has 13 amino acids. CDR1 SNHLY and CDR2 FYNNEI come from the germline V gene. Drawing the rest from reference TRBV2 and TRBJ2-7, the complete variable domain is EPEVTQTPSHQVTQMGQEVILRCVPISNHLYFYWYRQILGQKVEFLVSFYNNEISEKSEIFDDQFSVERPDGSNFTLKIRSTKLEDSAMYFCATQGGVNYEQYFGPGTRLTVT.